The following is a TCR beta chain sequence with its context. The data are from a study of blood T cell repertoires in COVID-19. Across the study: Sources were T cells, B-cell-depleted T cells, or PBMCs; the material itself was cDNA or gDNA.

This CDR3 has 14 amino acids. CDR1 is SEHNR and CDR2 is FQNEAQ in the germline V gene (reference sequence). V lost 5 bases to trimming and J lost 4 bases, with 12 bases between them. Original data processing: The assay estimated nucleated cells by amplifying reference gene primers. Sequenced by immunoSEQ multiplex PCR; TCRdb stores in-frame clones only, minus some. V, J and clone size are taken as reported in that table, and D and trimming were inferred from the DNA itself. The sample lists around 150,000 clones, 90% seen once, with 18% in the top ten. The TCR was taken from a man aged 55 to 70 with active or convalescent COVID-19. The sample consisted of peripheral blood. The rearrangement links TRBV7-9 to TRBJ1-3; D unresolved. The CDR3 reads CASSVLYRGNTIYF. The CDR3 bases are TGTGCCAGCAGCGTCCTGTACCGGGGAAACACCATATATTTT.